The present T cell receptor (beta chain) was sequenced within a study of T cell repertoires in cytomegalovirus infection. The overall study: Carrying CMV and the relevant HLA type showed in public TCR beta signatures.

Via MiXCR, TCRdb re-called the reads, giving one row per CDR3 protein. The table records some 680,000 distinct CDR3 sequences, approximately 34% of them present only once. Study conclusions and caveats: HLA-C-restricted TCR beta clonotypes specific for CMV led the ex vivo response.

This clonotype was seen a few times. The antigen is undetermined. The CDR3 loop spans 17 amino acids. Trimming took 2 bases from V and 0 from J, leaving 11 bases between them. CDR1 is MGHDK, CDR2 SYGVNS, per germline. Sequenced sample: PBMCs. The V call is TRBV25-1, the J call TRBJ1-6; D is unresolved. The sequence derives from a human donor in good health (CMV status not recorded). Some clones in this sample may be carry-over from other donors' samples. Here the CDR3 DNA reads TGTGCCAGCAGTGAAGGCCGAAGGAGCTCCTATAATTCACCCCTCCACTTT. Amino acids: CASSEGRRSSYNSPLHF.